These 27 T cell receptor beta chains came from one sample sequenced in a study of T-cell memory formation after mild COVID-19 (dated by TCRdb to the early 2020s). The protocol used for the library was 5' RACE. Sequencing used an Illumina NovaSeq 6000. The public reads were reanalyzed by TCRdb: fastp trimming at Q25, MiXCR alignment, in-frame beta chains only. Rows matching on CDR3 protein sequence are summarized as one entry with the most common DNA and genes. In this sample the table shows roughly 320,000 distinct CDR3 sequences, approximately 27% of which occur a single time. The ten largest clones add up to less than 15% of the sample. Sequences were obtained from PBMCs or a T cell subset sorted from them (not recorded which). Receptors originate from an adult woman who had mild COVID-19 (a few samples of this study predate the infection). The sample titles of this study are shuffled in the database, so cell type and time point are left out; the donor was told from shared clones.

This chain joins TRBV18 and TRBJ2-5; 12 bases line up with TRBD2. This CDR3 spans 15 amino acids. V lost 6 bases, J lost 5 bases, and 7 bases stayed unmatched. The V gene's germline CDR1 is KGHSH and CDR2 LQKENI. CDR3 DNA sequence: TGTGCCAGCTCTGGACTAGCGGGATTGGGGGAGACCCAGTACTTC. This translates into CASSGLAGLGETQYF.

The J gene is TRBJ2-7, the V gene TRBV6-5; D not certain. Germline V CDR1 and CDR2: MNHEY, SVGAGI. Trimming pared 2 bases from V and 0 bases from J, leaving 14 bases between. CDR3 length: 16 residues. The CDR3 sequence is CASSYSFVPGSYEQYF. The CDR3 nucleotides read TGTGCCAGCAGTTACAGCTTCGTTCCGGGCTCCTACGAGCAGTACTTC.

In this sample, this clonotype turned up a few times. The J gene is TRBJ2-7, the V gene TRBV20-1, with 8 bases that match TRBD2. J gave up 3 bases and V 4 bases, and 14 bases lay outside the gene matches. CDR3 length: 16 amino acids. Germline V CDR1 and CDR2: DFQATT, SNEGSKA (reference sequence). CDR3 loop: CSATTGRAGVFYEQYF. As DNA, the CDR3 is TGCAGTGCTACTACCGGACGAGCGGGAGTTTTCTACGAGCAGTACTTC.

In its sample, this clonotype was seen a few times. The genes are TRBV29-1 and TRBJ2-1, with 9 bases aligning to TRBD2. V trimming: 2 bases; J trimming: 5 bases; junction bases outside the gene matches: 4. Germline CDR1 is SQVTM and CDR2 is ANQGSEA. CDR3 length equals 14 residues. The CDR3 spells CSVEPGLANNEQFF. In DNA form, the CDR3 reads TGCAGCGTTGAACCTGGACTAGCGAACAATGAGCAGTTCTTC.

This clonotype turned up a few times. The chain combines TRBV30 with TRBJ2-7, with TRBD2 matching 9 bases. Germline lookup yields CDR1 GTSNPN and CDR2 SVGIG (reference sequence). V lost 2 bases and J lost 6; bases outside the gene matches: 5. The length of the CDR3 is 13 residues. CDR3 residues: CAWSRGRASEQYF. CDR3 bases: TGTGCCTGGAGTCGCGGGAGGGCCTCCGAGCAGTACTTC.

This clonotype was detected only a few times. The chain employs TRBV4-3 and TRBJ2-7; 7 nucleotides align to TRBD1. The CDR3 spans 13 residues. Germline lookup yields CDR1 LGHNA and CDR2 YSLEER. Losses at the gene ends were 3 bases for V and 5 bases for J; bases not matched to a gene: 4. The CDR3 DNA is TGCGCCAGCAGCCACGACAGGGTGAACGAGCAGTACTTC. This sequence encodes CASSHDRVNEQYF.

This clonotype was counted a few times. This chain links TRBV20-1 with TRBJ2-1; D unresolved. The CDR3 has 13 amino acids. The germline V gene encodes CDR1 DFQATT and CDR2 SNEGSKA (reference sequence). V lost 1 base and J lost 4, with 8 bases in between. DNA of the CDR3: TGCAGTGCTAGAGCTAGTGGATACAATGAGCAGTTCTTC. This codes for CSARASGYNEQFF.

This clonotype has only a few counts. The J gene is TRBJ2-2, the V gene TRBV7-9, with 10 bases matching TRBD1. CDR3 length: 15 amino acids. Germline loops: CDR1 SEHNR, CDR2 FQNEAQ (reference sequence). V shed 5 bases and J 6 bases; nucleotides not matched to a gene: 6. CDR3 loop: CASSPGQGIAGELFF. The DNA for the CDR3 is TGTGCCAGCAGCCCGGGACAGGGGATTGCCGGGGAGCTGTTTTTT.

This clonotype was detected a few times. The chain recombines TRBV5-1 with TRBJ2-3; TRBD2 matches 11 bases. J was trimmed by 2 bases and V by 6 bases; bases with no gene match: 8. This CDR3 spans 16 amino acids. The germline gives CDR1 SGHRS, CDR2 YFSETQ. Here the CDR3 reads CASKSLAGGTTDTQYF. The CDR3 DNA follows: TGCGCCAGCAAGTCCCTAGCGGGGGGAACCACAGATACGCAGTATTTT.

The chain uses TRBV5-6 and TRBJ2-7; D is uncertain. The germline gives CDR1 SGHDT, CDR2 YYEEEE. The CDR3 consists of 11 residues. Trimming removed 2 bases from V and 3 bases from J, with 3 bases in between. CDR3 in amino acids: CASSFLYEQYF. The CDR3, as DNA: TGTGCCAGCAGCTTCCTCTACGAGCAGTACTTC.

The rearrangement uses TRBV24-1 and TRBJ2-7; D gene ambiguous. The germline CDR1 and CDR2 sequences are KGHDR and SFDVKD. The CDR3 covers 15 residues. The V end lost 3 bases, the J end lost 6 bases, and 17 bases lay between the germline ends. CDR3 nucleotide sequence: TGTGCCACCAGTGATGCCCAAGTTTCGGCAGCCGAGCAGTACTTC. Translation: CATSDAQVSAAEQYF.

This clonotype was detected a few times. The chain employs TRBV7-2 and TRBJ1-1; TRBD1 might be the D (6 bases). Germline values: CDR1 SGHTA, CDR2 FQGNSA. Trimming removed 5 bases from V and 4 bases from J, with 17 bases in between. This CDR3 spans 15 amino acids. CDR3 region: CASSNPRVGGTEAFF. The CDR3, as DNA: TGTGCCAGCAGCAATCCGCGGGTAGGGGGCACTGAAGCTTTCTTT.

The genes are TRBV7-9 and TRBJ2-7, with TRBD2 matching 7 bases. The V gene's germline CDR1 is SEHNR and CDR2 FQNEAQ (reference sequence). This CDR3 has 13 amino acids. V gave up 6 bases and J gave up 1 base; unmatched junction bases: 3. The CDR3 reads CASRTSLSYEQYF. The CDR3 nucleotides are TGTGCCAGCAGGACTAGCCTTTCCTACGAGCAGTACTTC.

This clonotype has just a few counts. The chain recombines TRBV5-6 with TRBJ2-3; D call uncertain. V lost 0 bases and J lost 0, with 14 bases in between. Germline lookup yields CDR1 SGHDT and CDR2 YYEEEE. The length of the CDR3 is 17 residues. CDR3 coding DNA: TGTGCCAGCAGCTTGGTATCCGGGTTGGAGAGCACAGATACGCAGTATTTT. Translation: CASSLVSGLESTDTQYF.

This clonotype was picked up a small number of times. V usage is TRBV5-1 and J usage is TRBJ2-7; TRBD1 matches 8 bases. With 3 bases clipped from V and 2 bases from J, the junction kept 4 bases outside the gene matches. Germline V gene data show CDR1 as SGHRS and CDR2 as YFSETQ. This CDR3 is built from 14 residues. The CDR3 is CASSSRGPAYEQYF. DNA of the CDR3: TGCGCCAGCAGCTCCAGGGGGCCGGCCTACGAGCAGTACTTC.

This clonotype was observed a handful of times. The chain employs TRBV24-1 and TRBJ2-3; 9 bases are shared with TRBD2. The J segment lost 6 bases and the V segment lost 2 bases, leaving 11 bases of the junction unmatched. CDR1 and CDR2 from the germline V gene are KGHDR and SFDVKD. The CDR3 totals 17 residues. CDR3 in amino acids: CATSDSTPAGGPDTQYF. The CDR3 DNA is TGTGCCACCAGTGATTCGACCCCTGCGGGAGGGCCGGATACGCAGTATTTT.

At least ten counts were recorded for this clonotype. This rearrangement joins TRBV15 to TRBJ2-2; 11 nucleotides match TRBD1. Germline CDR1 and CDR2: LNHNV and YYDKDF (reference sequence). V lost 6 bases to trimming and J lost 6 bases; unmatched junction nucleotides: 3. The CDR3 loop spans 14 amino acids. Written as DNA, the CDR3 is TGTGCCACCAGGGGACAGGGGGAGGCCGGGGAGCTGTTTTTT. Its protein is CATRGQGEAGELFF.

This clonotype showed up just once. The chain joins TRBV29-1 to TRBJ2-3; 7 bases fit TRBD2. V lost 4 bases and J lost 2; bases outside the gene matches: 9. The CDR3 runs 15 residues. Germline V gives CDR1 SQVTM, CDR2 ANQGSEA. The CDR3 here is CSVVRASGNTDTQYF. CDR3 nucleotide sequence: TGCAGCGTTGTCCGGGCTAGCGGTAACACAGATACGCAGTATTTT.

CDR3 DNA sequence: TGTGCCAGCAGCCAACAGGGGGGGGATTCACCCCTCCACTTT. As protein: CASSQQGGDSPLHF. The rearrangement uses TRBV3-1 and TRBJ1-6; 7 nucleotides agree with TRBD1. CDR1 and CDR2 (germline): LGHDT, YNNKEL (reference sequence). Trimming took 2 bases from V and 8 from J; bases not matched to a gene: 3. This CDR3 is built from 14 residues.

In its sample, this clonotype was seen a few times. V and J are TRBV5-6 and TRBJ2-1; TRBD2 aligns across 7 bases. V dropped 1 base and J dropped 13; count of bases not matched to a gene: 5. From germline, CDR1 is SGHDT and CDR2 YYEEEE. The CDR3 covers 12 residues. CDR3 sequence (DNA): TGTGCCAGCAGCTTGAAGGGAGGGGACCAGTTCTTC. It specifies CASSLKGGDQFF.

The chain links TRBV7-2 to TRBJ2-7; the match to TRBD2 covers 7 bases. The germline CDR1 and CDR2 sequences are SGHTA and FQGNSA. V shed 4 bases, J shed 2 bases, and the junction held 11 bases outside the gene matches. This CDR3 is built from 16 residues. CDR3 in amino acids: CASSSTPGLSTYEQYF. In nucleotides, the CDR3 is TGTGCCAGCAGCTCCACTCCGGGACTATCCACCTACGAGCAGTACTTC. The full variable domain, completed using reference TRBV7-2 and TRBJ2-7, is GAGVSQSPSNKVTEKGKDVELRCDPISGHTALYWYRQSLGQGLEFLIYFQGNSAPDKSGLPSDRFSAERTGGSVSTLTIQRTQQEDSAVYLCASSSTPGLSTYEQYFGPGTRLTVT.

This clonotype turned up a few times. This rearrangement joins TRBV3-1 to TRBJ1-1, with D perhaps matching TRBD1 (5 bases). Germline V gives CDR1 LGHDT, CDR2 YNNKEL (reference sequence). This CDR3 has 14 residues. V dropped 6 bases and J dropped 1 base, with 12 bases sitting between them. The CDR3 sequence is CASSNTGANTEAFF. In DNA form, the CDR3 reads TGTGCCAGCAGTAACACTGGGGCGAACACTGAAGCTTTCTTT.

The chain links TRBV5-1 to TRBJ2-7; TRBD1 matches 10 bases. Trimming at V came to 6 bases and at J to 1 base, leaving 7 bases not matched to a gene. Germline V CDR1 and CDR2: SGHRS, YFSETQ. CDR3 length: 15 residues. The CDR3 nucleotides are TGCGCCAGCAATCGGGGGACAGGGGAATCCTACGAGCAGTACTTC. Its protein is CASNRGTGESYEQYF. Combining the CDR3 with reference TRBV5-1 and TRBJ2-7 gives the whole variable domain KAGVTQTPRYLIKTRGQQVTLSCSPISGHRSVSWYQQTPGQGLQFLFEYFSETQRNKGNFPGRFSGRQFSNSRSEMNVSTLELGDSALYLCASNRGTGESYEQYFGPGTRLTVT.

This clonotype was counted only a few times. The chain joins TRBV6-5 to TRBJ1-1; D gene uncertain. From germline, CDR1 is MNHEY and CDR2 SVGAGI. The V end lost 6 bases, the J end lost 1 base, and 18 bases lay between the germline ends. The CDR3 length is 16 residues. CDR3: CASRFSANRENTEAFF. The CDR3 region has the DNA TGTGCCAGCAGATTCTCGGCGAATCGTGAGAACACTGAAGCTTTCTTT.

This clonotype has more than one count but fewer than ten. This sequence joins TRBV6-2 or TRBV6-3 and TRBJ2-2; D is undetermined. V gave up 6 bases and J gave up 6 bases, with 8 bases separating them. In germline, CDR1 is MNHEY, CDR2 SVGEGT. The CDR3 has 12 amino acids. This CDR3 is CASSWLPGELFF. The CDR3 DNA reads as TGTGCCAGCAGCTGGCTTCCCGGGGAGCTGTTTTTT.

The sample holds one count of this clonotype. The DNA is left out, because the CDR3 cannot be placed on it with certainty; the CDR3 is given as TCRdb lists it. The chain is built from TRBV4-2 and TRBJ2-1; TRBD2, the table's D call, was not compared with the DNA. Including both end residues, the CDR3 is 16 amino acids long. Germline loops: CDR1 LGHNA, CDR2 YNFKEQ. CDR3 in amino acids: CASSQDRVAGGNERFF.

In this sample, this clonotype turned up a few times. The chain carries TRBV6-5 and TRBJ2-3, with TRBD1 matching 9 bases. With V trimmed by 5 bases and J by 4 bases, 13 bases remained unmatched. CDR3 length: 17 amino acids. CDR1 MNHEY and CDR2 SVGAGI come from the germline V gene. The DNA for the CDR3 is TGTGCCAGCAGTCCGCCGACCGGGACAGGGAACGCAGATACGCAGTATTTT. This encodes CASSPPTGTGNADTQYF.